The next 25 T cell receptor beta chains were all read from a single sample in a study of T cell responses to AZD1222 COVID-19 vaccine. Assay used: immunoSEQ multiplex PCR; TCRdb lists only in-frame clones, some missing. Altogether around 100,000 clones are present, around 89% being singletons, with the ten largest covering just under 7.5%. This specimen was peripheral blood, taken on day 0 of AZD1222 vaccination. Every receptor here comes from an adult in good health.

This clone occurred once. The V call is TRBV6-5, the J call TRBJ1-3, with D maybe TRBD1 (6 bases). The CDR3 runs 15 residues. Germline V lookup: CDR1 MNHEY, CDR2 SVGAGI. V dropped 6 bases and J dropped 4 bases, with 16 bases sitting between them. CDR3 amino acids: CASSPPGHSGNTIYF. The CDR3 DNA reads as TGTGCCAGCAGCCCACCGGGACATAGCGGAAACACCATATATTTT.

The rearrangement joins TRBV5-1 to TRBJ1-2; 8 nucleotides align to TRBD1. The CDR3 covers 15 residues. The J segment lost 6 bases and the V segment lost 4 bases, leaving 11 bases of the junction unmatched. Per the germline V gene, CDR1 is SGHRS and CDR2 is YFSETQ. Written as DNA, the CDR3 is TGCGCCAGCAGCCCACTTGCAGGGGGCCCGCATGGCTACACCTTC. It encodes CASSPLAGGPHGYTF.

This chain links TRBV13 with TRBJ1-6; D might be TRBD1 (6 bases). Germline values: CDR1 PRHDT, CDR2 FYEKMQ (reference sequence). Between the trimmed V and J ends, which lost 5 bases and 6 bases, there was a span of 14 bases. The CDR3 length is 15 residues. CDR3 DNA sequence: TGTGCCAGCAGCGCCCGACAGGCTCTTAATTCACCCCTCCACTTT. This sequence encodes CASSARQALNSPLHF.

The V call is TRBV9, the J call TRBJ2-1; D gene uncertain. The CDR3 length is 17 residues. CDR1 is SGDLS, CDR2 YYNGEE, per germline. V shed 4 bases and J shed 6 bases, with 23 bases lying between them. CDR3 DNA sequence: TGTGCCAGCAGCCCCCGGGTTAGGGTGTATGAGAGCAATGAGCAGTTCTTC. Translation: CASSPRVRVYESNEQFF.

This sequence joins TRBV28 and TRBJ1-5, with a tentative D call TRBD1 (5 bases). The CDR3 runs 14 residues. The germline V and J ends were trimmed by 6 bases and 3 bases, with 12 bases remaining between them. The germline V gene encodes CDR1 MDHEN and CDR2 SYDVKM. The CDR3 DNA is TGTGCCAGCAGGTCCCCACAGGACAATCAGCCCCAGCATTTT. Amino acids: CASRSPQDNQPQHF. The variable domain in full, completed from reference TRBV28 and TRBJ1-5, reads DVKVTQSSRYLVKRTGEKVFLECVQDMDHENMFWYRQDPGLGLRLIYFSYDVKMKEKGDIPEGYSVSREKKERFSLILESASTNQTSMYLCASRSPQDNQPQHFGDGTRLSIL.

The chain joins TRBV19 to TRBJ1-5; the D is unclear. CDR1 is LNHDA and CDR2 is SQIVND in the germline V gene (reference sequence). The CDR3 length is 15 residues. V was cut by 3 bases and J by 0 bases, with 9 bases left in between. DNA for the CDR3: TGTGCCAGTAGTATGGTGGGGTATAGCAATCAGCCCCAGCATTTT. Its protein is CASSMVGYSNQPQHF.

This sequence joins TRBV6-2 or TRBV6-3 and TRBJ1-1; D perhaps matches TRBD1 (6 bases). The germline CDR1 and CDR2 sequences are MNHEY and SVGEGT. Trimming shortened V by 2 bases and J by 0 bases, and 16 bases separated the two germline ends. The CDR3 covers 17 residues. The CDR3 loop reads CASSYLTNREVNTEAFF. CDR3 DNA sequence: TGTGCCAGCAGTTACCTCACCAACAGGGAGGTGAACACTGAAGCTTTCTTT.

The rearrangement links TRBV7-9 to TRBJ2-7; either TRBD1 or TRBD2 may fit D (6 bases each). The V end was cut by 5 bases, the J end by 2 bases, with 16 bases between. The CDR3 is made up of 15 amino acids. Germline assignment: CDR1 SEHNR and CDR2 FQNEAQ (reference sequence). The CDR3 is CASSIGGPGTYEQYF. Written as DNA, the CDR3 is TGTGCCAGCAGCATAGGGGGGCCTGGCACCTACGAGCAGTACTTC.

V usage is TRBV6-5 and J usage is TRBJ1-4; 11 bases match TRBD1. With 7 bases clipped from V and 13 bases from J, the junction kept 5 bases outside the gene matches. The CDR3 totals 12 residues. Per the germline V gene, CDR1 is MNHEY and CDR2 is SVGAGI. The CDR3 loop is CASNSGTGGLFF. CDR3 nucleotides: TGTGCCAGCAACTCCGGGACAGGGGGACTGTTTTTT.

The chain couples TRBV19 to TRBJ1-4; a possible D gene is TRBD1 (6 bases). Germline assignment: CDR1 LNHDA and CDR2 SQIVND (reference sequence). This CDR3 has 15 residues. Between the trimmed V and J ends, which lost 5 bases and 0 bases, there was a span of 10 bases. Here the CDR3 DNA reads TGTGCCAGTAGTGCCCGGACAGCAACTAATGAAAAACTGTTTTTT. Translating gives CASSARTATNEKLFF.

This rearrangement joins TRBV6-5 to TRBJ2-7, with D perhaps TRBD1 (5 bases). The germline V gene encodes CDR1 MNHEY and CDR2 SVGAGI. V was trimmed by 6 bases and J by 0 bases, leaving 9 bases between them. The CDR3 spans 13 residues. The DNA of the CDR3 is TGTGCCAGCAGGTGGACAAACTCCTACGAGCAGTACTTC. Encoded protein: CASRWTNSYEQYF.

The chain employs TRBV9 and TRBJ1-2; the D is unclear. The CDR3 has 14 amino acids. Germline-derived CDR1 and CDR2 are SGDLS and YYNGEE. Deletions cut 3 bases from V and 8 bases from J, with 17 bases between. The CDR3 DNA sequence: TGTGCCAGCAGCGAAACAACCCTCGTATCGGGCTACACCTTC. Translated: CASSETTLVSGYTF. The whole variable domain, filled in from reference TRBV9 and TRBJ1-2, reads DSGVTQTPKHLITATGQRVTLRCSPRSGDLSVYWYQQSLDQGLQFLIQYYNGEERAKGNILERFSAQQFPDLHSELNLSSLELGDSALYFCASSETTLVSGYTFGSGTRLTVV.

This clone was detected once. J is TRBJ2-2 and V is TRBV4-2, with a possible D match to TRBD1 (6 bases). Looked up from germline, CDR1 is LGHNA and CDR2 is YNFKEQ. This CDR3 comprises 15 residues. V shed 4 bases and J shed 5 bases, with 14 bases lying between them. The CDR3 reads CASSLPGHGTGELFF. CDR3 coding DNA: TGTGCCAGCAGCCTTCCGGGACATGGTACCGGGGAGCTGTTTTTT.

The chain employs TRBV28 and TRBJ1-6; TRBD1 agrees at 7 bases. This CDR3 spans 16 amino acids. Germline lookup yields CDR1 MDHEN and CDR2 SYDVKM. The V and J ends lost 6 bases and 4 bases, in that order; junction bases with no gene match: 9. CDR3 nucleotide sequence: TGTGCCAGCAGGCCTCATCAGGGGGGGTATAATTCACCCCTCCACTTT. It translates to CASRPHQGGYNSPLHF.

The J gene is TRBJ2-2, the V gene TRBV7-3; D is possibly TRBD1 or TRBD2 (5 bases each). The CDR3 runs to 15 residues. The V and J ends lost 3 bases and 4 bases respectively, with 12 bases between them. CDR1 is SGHTA, CDR2 FQGTGA, per germline. CDR3 nucleotides: TGTGCCAGCAGCTTCTCAGATGGGGGCACCGGGGAGCTGTTTTTT. Its protein product is CASSFSDGGTGELFF.

The chain joins TRBV5-6 to TRBJ2-4, with unresolved D. The V end lost 3 bases, the J end lost 0 bases, and 7 bases lay between the germline ends. Germline CDR1 is SGHDT and CDR2 is YYEEEE. The CDR3 sequence is 14 residues long. The CDR3 DNA reads TGTGCCAGCAGCTCACAACTAGCCAAAAACATTCAGTACTTC. Translated, it gives CASSSQLAKNIQYF.

The chain combines TRBV28 with TRBJ1-2; 8 bases agree with TRBD1. Per the germline V gene, CDR1 is MDHEN and CDR2 is SYDVKM. This CDR3 contains 15 residues. Losses at the gene ends were 6 bases for V and 3 bases for J; bases not matched to a gene: 9. The CDR3 nucleotides are TGTGCCAGCAGCCGCCGGGACAGGTTGTACTATGGCTACACCTTC. This translates into CASSRRDRLYYGYTF.

The CDR3 sequence: CASSERGREQYF. CDR3 bases: TGCGCCAGCAGTGAGAGGGGGCGGGAGCAGTACTTC. V gene TRBV10-2 combines with J gene TRBJ2-7, with 7 bases matching TRBD1. The J segment lost 7 bases and the V segment lost 2 bases, leaving 2 bases of the junction unmatched. Germline CDR1 reads WSHSY; CDR2 reads SAAADI. The CDR3 covers 12 residues.

V gene TRBV2 combines with J gene TRBJ1-1; D gene ambiguous. This CDR3 region has 14 residues. Germline-derived CDR1 and CDR2 are SNHLY and FYNNEI. Trimming removed 8 bases at V and 0 bases at J, with 13 bases between. The CDR3, as DNA: TGTGCCAGCTTTCTCGGGGTTATGAACACTGAAGCTTTCTTT. It encodes CASFLGVMNTEAFF.

The genes are TRBV27 and TRBJ1-1, with D uncertain. There are 13 residues in the CDR3. V lost 3 bases and J 1 base, leaving 6 bases between the germline ends. Germline V gene data show CDR1 as MNHEY and CDR2 as SMNVEV (reference sequence). The CDR3 DNA reads TGTGCCAGCAGTTTTGCGGGGAACACTGAAGCTTTCTTT. Its protein product is CASSFAGNTEAFF.

CDR3 sequence reads: CASSAATGEFGEQYF. The CDR3 DNA reads as TGTGCCAGCAGCGCCGCGACAGGGGAGTTTGGGGAGCAGTACTTC. The genes are TRBV9 and TRBJ2-7, with 8 positions matching TRBD1. The CDR3 totals 15 residues. V shed 3 bases, J shed 7 bases, and the junction held 12 bases outside the gene matches. CDR1 is SGDLS, CDR2 YYNGEE, per germline.

The J gene is TRBJ2-1, the V gene TRBV5-4, with a weak D call TRBD2 (6 bases). This CDR3 contains 13 residues. Germline CDR1 is SGHNT and CDR2 is YYREEE (reference sequence). Trimming removed 4 bases at V and 4 bases at J, with 9 bases between. CDR3 nucleotides: TGTGCCAGCAGCGGGGACTTTTACAATGAGCAGTTCTTC. Translating it yields CASSGDFYNEQFF.

This clone has a handful of counts. The V call is TRBV19, the J call TRBJ2-1; 7 nucleotides align to TRBD1. J gave up 5 bases and V 3 bases, and 4 bases lay outside the gene matches. Germline CDR1 and CDR2: LNHDA and SQIVND (reference sequence). The CDR3 spans 14 residues. CDR3 protein: CASSMRQGHNEQFF. In DNA, the CDR3 is TGTGCCAGTAGTATGAGACAGGGCCACAATGAGCAGTTCTTC. The full variable domain, in which reference TRBV19 and TRBJ2-1 provide the parts outside the CDR3, is DGGITQSPKYLFRKEGQNVTLSCEQNLNHDAMYWYRQDPGQGLRLIYYSQIVNDFQKGDIAEGYSVSREKKESFPLTVTSAQKNPTAFYLCASSMRQGHNEQFFGPGTRLTVL.

J is TRBJ1-5 and V is TRBV28; 9 nucleotides align to TRBD1. Germline V lookup: CDR1 MDHEN, CDR2 SYDVKM. This CDR3 region has 16 residues. J was trimmed by 4 bases and V by 5 bases; bases with no gene match: 9. The CDR3 is CASSTSGQGRNQPQHF. The DNA for the CDR3 is TGTGCCAGCAGTACCTCCGGACAGGGGAGAAATCAGCCCCAGCATTTT.

The chain links TRBV5-1 to TRBJ1-4, with D tentatively TRBD1 (6 bases). The V and J ends lost 4 bases and 8 bases respectively, with 18 bases between them. Germline loops: CDR1 SGHRS, CDR2 YFSETQ. The CDR3 length is 15 residues. In DNA, the CDR3 is TGCGCCAGCAGCCCGGGGGCAGGGAGTAGGGAAAAACTGTTTTTT. This gives the protein CASSPGAGSREKLFF. The variable domain in full, completed from reference TRBV5-1 and TRBJ1-4, reads KAGVTQTPRYLIKTRGQQVTLSCSPISGHRSVSWYQQTPGQGLQFLFEYFSETQRNKGNFPGRFSGRQFSNSRSEMNVSTLELGDSALYLCASSPGAGSREKLFFGSGTQLSVL.